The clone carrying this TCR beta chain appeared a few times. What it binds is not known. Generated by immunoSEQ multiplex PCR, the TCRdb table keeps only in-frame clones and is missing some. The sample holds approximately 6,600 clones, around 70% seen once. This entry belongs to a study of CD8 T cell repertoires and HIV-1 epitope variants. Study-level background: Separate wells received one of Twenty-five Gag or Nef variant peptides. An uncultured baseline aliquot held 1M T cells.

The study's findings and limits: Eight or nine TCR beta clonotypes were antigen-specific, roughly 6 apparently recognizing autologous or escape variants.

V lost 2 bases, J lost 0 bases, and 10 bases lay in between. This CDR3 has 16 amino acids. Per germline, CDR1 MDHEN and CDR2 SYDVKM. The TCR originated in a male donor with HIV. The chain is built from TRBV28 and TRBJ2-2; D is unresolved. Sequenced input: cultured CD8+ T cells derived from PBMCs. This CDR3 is CASSLELDSNTGELFF. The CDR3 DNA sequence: TGTGCCAGCAGTTTAGAACTTGATTCGAACACCGGGGAGCTGTTTTTT. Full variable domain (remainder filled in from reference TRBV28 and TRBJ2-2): DVKVTQSSRYLVKRTGEKVFLECVQDMDHENMFWYRQDPGLGLRLIYFSYDVKMKEKGDIPEGYSVSREKKERFSLILESASTNQTSMYLCASSLELDSNTGELFFGEGSRLTVL.